This TCR beta chain was sequenced in a study of PD-L1 blockade in urothelial cancer. In the study overall: Median T cell yield from blood was approximately 130,000.

Sequenced by immunoSEQ multiplex PCR; TCRdb stores in-frame clones only, minus some. The table records some 100,000 clones, roughly nine tenths of them present only once. The TCR sequence derives from a woman of 80 years or more with urothelial cancer. The material sequenced was PBMCs, taken around atezolizumab (anti-PD-L1) treatment.

The CDR3 loop reads CASSATGYEQYF. The CDR3 DNA follows: TGTGCCAGCAGTGCAACAGGGTACGAGCAGTACTTC. This chain joins TRBV28 and TRBJ2-7; a possible D gene is TRBD1 (6 bases). CDR3 length: 12 residues. The V gene's germline CDR1 is MDHEN and CDR2 SYDVKM. Between the trimmed V and J ends, which lost 5 bases and 4 bases, there was a span of 9 bases.